These 26 T cell receptor beta chains originate from one sample sequenced in a study of T-cell reconstitution after alpha-beta-depleted transplantation in children. Unique molecular identifiers were incorporated when the TCRbeta library was constructed. A single record per CDR3 protein comes from TCRdb applying MiXCR to the PCR reads. This table has about 460,000 distinct CDR3 sequences, about 10% appearing once. Specimen: PBMCs, mostly from graft donor cells, collected 180 days after TCRalphabeta/CD19-depleted stem cell transplant. These receptors all come from a female patient between 2 and 10 years old who had a stem cell transplant for aplastic anemia, so the T cells may come from the graft donor.

This clonotype occurred a few times. This sequence joins TRBV29-1 and TRBJ2-7; 10 bases map to TRBD1. The CDR3 runs to 16 residues. V lost 4 bases, J lost 0 bases, and 9 bases stayed unmatched. Germline assignment: CDR1 SQVTM and CDR2 ANQGSEA. CDR3 coding DNA: TGCAGCGTTGTCTCACCGGGACAGGGGAGCTCCTACGAGCAGTACTTC. This encodes CSVVSPGQGSSYEQYF.

The chain recombines TRBV7-2 with TRBJ2-7, with 9 bases matching TRBD2. The ends lost 2 bases at V and 3 bases at J; junction bases unmatched: 5. In germline, CDR1 is SGHTA, CDR2 FQGNSA. The CDR3 is 15 residues long. In nucleotides, the CDR3 is TGTGCCAGCAGCTTACGGGGCGGGAGGGTCTACGAGCAGTACGTC. Amino acids: CASSLRGGRVYEQYV.

The chain uses TRBV6-2 or TRBV6-3 and TRBJ1-1; D is unclear. This CDR3 is built from 12 residues. Trimming removed 2 bases from V and 9 bases from J, with 10 bases in between. Germline V gene lookup returns CDR1 MNHEY and CDR2 SVGEGT. DNA for the CDR3: TGTGCCAGCAGTTACGGTGGACGTCAAGCTTTCTTT. The encoded protein is CASSYGGRQAFF.

The table lists this clonotype with many counts. V usage is TRBV7-7 and J usage is TRBJ2-2; 8 bases match TRBD1. CDR1 SSHAT and CDR2 FNYEAQ come from the germline V gene (reference sequence). Germline trimming cut 5 bases from V and 7 bases from J; bases unmatched to any gene: 6. The CDR3 spans 14 residues. CDR3 sequence (DNA): TGTGCCAGCAGCCGAGGACAGGGTGACGGGGAGCTGTTTTTT. Protein: CASSRGQGDGELFF.

As to this clonotype: Mismatch with germline at one junction end may stem from a read error. The rearrangement links TRBV6-1 to TRBJ2-1, with TRBD1 matching 8 bases. This CDR3 contains 14 residues. CDR1 is MNHNS, CDR2 SASEGT, per germline. CDR3 sequence: CASRAGGSYNEQLF. CDR3 DNA sequence: TGTGCCAGCAGGGCAGGGGGCTCCTACAATGAGCAGTTATTC.

The chain employs TRBV20-1 and TRBJ2-1, with 10 bases matching TRBD1. The CDR3 consists of 17 residues. CDR1 and CDR2 from the germline V gene are DFQATT and SNEGSKA (reference sequence). Germline trimming cut 0 bases from V and 12 bases from J; bases unmatched to any gene: 17. In DNA, the CDR3 is TGCAGTGCTAGAGATTCTTGGGACAGGGGTATATGGAGTGGGCAGTTCTTC. Its translation: CSARDSWDRGIWSGQFF.

This clonotype has just a few counts. The rearrangement uses TRBV6-2 or TRBV6-3 and TRBJ2-7, with D tentatively TRBD1 (5 bases). Germline CDR1 and CDR2: MNHEY and SVGEGT. Trimming took 7 bases from V and 3 from J, leaving 19 bases between them. The CDR3 contains 15 residues. The CDR3 nucleotides read TGTGCCAGCACCCCCCTCAAAGACAGACACTACGAGCAGTACTTC. Translating it yields CASTPLKDRHYEQYF.

This clonotype was recorded many times. The chain combines TRBV28 with TRBJ2-5, with 8 positions matching TRBD1. The CDR3 is 14 amino acids. The V gene's germline CDR1 is MDHEN and CDR2 SYDVKM. Trimming at V came to 3 bases and at J to 4 bases, leaving 4 bases not matched to a gene. This CDR3 is CASSLDRAGETQYF. The CDR3 DNA is TGTGCCAGCAGTTTGGACAGGGCCGGAGAGACCCAGTACTTC.

V is TRBV12-3 or TRBV12-4 and J is TRBJ2-1, with 10 bases identical to TRBD2. The CDR3 has 17 residues. J lost 7 bases, V lost 4 bases, and 13 bases had no gene match. CDR3 in amino acids: CASSSITLGTSENEQFF. The CDR3 coding sequence is TGTGCCAGCAGTTCTATCACCCTCGGGACTAGCGAAAATGAGCAGTTCTTC.

CDR3 sequence reads: CASTSGPSSVQYF. CDR3 DNA: TGTGCCAGCACTTCCGGGCCCAGCTCGGTGCAGTACTTC. The chain recombines TRBV28 with TRBJ2-7, with D uncertain. V was trimmed by 7 bases and J by 9 bases, leaving 19 bases between them. CDR1 and CDR2 (germline): MDHEN, SYDVKM. The CDR3 totals 13 residues.

The J gene is TRBJ2-1, the V gene TRBV25-1, with D hard to call. This CDR3 is 14 amino acids long. Per germline, CDR1 MGHDK and CDR2 SYGVNS. Between the trimmed V and J ends, which lost 5 bases and 3 bases, there was a span of 11 bases. CDR3 loop: CASSPRPLYNEQFF. CDR3 DNA sequence: TGTGCCAGCAGTCCCCGGCCACTCTACAATGAGCAGTTCTTC.

This clonotype was counted only a few times. The J gene is TRBJ2-1, the V gene TRBV5-1, with D possibly being TRBD1 (6 bases). V was shortened by 3 bases and J by 3 bases, with 19 bases between the two germline ends. The CDR3 length is 17 residues. Germline CDR1 and CDR2: SGHRS and YFSETQ. CDR3 coding DNA: TGCGCCAGCAGCTCTCCATTGACAGGTTTTTACTACAATGAGCAGTTCTTC. Protein: CASSSPLTGFYYNEQFF.

This clonotype was seen more than once but under ten times. The chain joins TRBV12-3 or TRBV12-4 to TRBJ2-7; 10 positions agree with TRBD2. The junction had 6 bases not matched to a gene; V was cut back by 6 bases and J by 4 bases. The CDR3 has 14 residues. The CDR3 DNA reads as TGTGCCAGCAGCACCGGGACTAGCGTGTACGAGCAGTACTTC. As protein: CASSTGTSVYEQYF.

This chain links TRBV9 with TRBJ1-4; D may be TRBD1 (5 bases). The CDR3 spans 15 residues. The V end lost 4 bases, the J end lost 6 bases, and 16 bases lay between the germline ends. Germline V CDR1 and CDR2: SGDLS, YYNGEE. The CDR3, as DNA: TGTGCCAGCAGCCCTTGGGGGACGGTCGATGAAAAACTGTTTTTT. Translated: CASSPWGTVDEKLFF.

This clonotype was counted only a few times. V is TRBV11-2 and J is TRBJ2-7; D not resolved. CDR3 length equals 15 residues. V lost 1 base and J lost 0, with 10 bases in between. The germline CDR1 and CDR2 sequences are SGHAT and FQNNGV. In DNA form, the CDR3 reads TGTGCCAGCAGCTTAGGACTCTCCAGCTCCTACGAGCAGTACGTC. This codes for CASSLGLSSSYEQYV.

The chain combines TRBV21-1 with TRBJ1-1. TRBV21-1 is listed as a pseudogene. The CDR3 runs to 13 residues. The CDR3 DNA reads TGTGCCAGCAGCCTAAGGAAGAGGTCGGAAGCTTTCTTT. Translating it yields CASSLRKRSEAFF.

The chain is built from TRBV12-3 or TRBV12-4 and TRBJ2-3; 7 bases are a match to TRBD2. The CDR3 covers 17 residues. The V gene end was trimmed by 1 base and the J gene end by 5 bases; junction bases not matched to a gene: 12. In nucleotides, the CDR3 is TGTGCCAGCAGTTTAGGGACTAGTCTGATTGGTAAAGATACGCAGTATTTT. It encodes CASSLGTSLIGKDTQYF.

The chain is built from TRBV7-8 and TRBJ2-1, with a weak D call TRBD1 (6 bases). CDR3 length equals 15 residues. Germline V gene sequence: CDR1 SGHVS, CDR2 FQNEAQ. V lost 2 bases to trimming and J lost 8 bases, with 16 bases between them. The CDR3 DNA is TGTGCCAGCAGCTTATTTGCCCGGACAGTGGATGAGCAGTTCTTC. It translates to CASSLFARTVDEQFF.

This clonotype was seen a handful of times. The chain carries TRBV7-8 and TRBJ2-7; no reliable D call. In germline, CDR1 is SGHVS, CDR2 FQNEAQ. V lost 5 bases to trimming and J lost 3 bases, with 8 bases between them. The CDR3 loop spans 12 amino acids. The CDR3 spells CASSEIGYEQYV. The CDR3 region has the DNA TGTGCCAGCAGCGAAATCGGCTACGAGCAGTACGTC.

V is TRBV5-1 and J is TRBJ2-3, with 7 bases matching TRBD1. CDR3 length: 15 amino acids. Germline CDR1 and CDR2: SGHRS and YFSETQ. The V and J ends lost 1 base and 1 base, in that order; junction bases with no gene match: 3. CDR3 DNA sequence: TGCGCCAGCAGCTTGCCCCAGGGGGGCACAGATACGCAGTATTTT. It encodes CASSLPQGGTDTQYF.

This clonotype has just a few counts. CDR3 sequence reads: CSASGHTQYF. The CDR3 DNA is TGCAGTGCTAGCGGCCATACGCAGTATTTT. V and J are TRBV20-1 and TRBJ2-3; D unclear. Germline V gene sequence: CDR1 DFQATT, CDR2 SNEGSKA (reference sequence). The CDR3 has 10 amino acids. V shed 3 bases and J shed 7 bases, with 5 bases lying between them.

This clonotype has a handful of counts. The CDR3 DNA reads as TGCAGTGCTAGTCCCTATGGCGGCAGAATGAACACTGAAGCTTTCTTT. Its protein product is CSASPYGGRMNTEAFF. The chain recombines TRBV20-1 with TRBJ1-1; D remains unclear. The V and J ends lost 3 bases and 0 bases respectively, with 17 bases between them. CDR3 length equals 16 residues. CDR1 is DFQATT, CDR2 SNEGSKA, per germline (reference sequence).

This chain uses TRBV3-1 with TRBJ2-3, with D possibly matching TRBD1 (5 bases). V was shortened by 6 bases and J by 6 bases, with 22 bases between the two germline ends. Germline V CDR1 and CDR2: LGHDT, YNNKEL (reference sequence). The length of the CDR3 is 16 residues. CDR3 sequence reads: CASRKGVARNLDTQYF. The CDR3, as DNA: TGTGCCAGCAGAAAAGGGGTGGCCAGAAATCTTGATACGCAGTATTTT.

V gene TRBV18 combines with J gene TRBJ2-2; D tentatively reads TRBD1 or TRBD2 (5 bases each). V lost 1 base and J 0 bases, leaving 12 bases between the germline ends. Germline lookup yields CDR1 KGHSH and CDR2 LQKENI. CDR3 length: 17 amino acids. Here the CDR3 reads CASSPRGNGANTGELFF. CDR3 in DNA: TGTGCCAGCTCACCACGGGGGAACGGGGCGAACACCGGGGAGCTGTTTTTT.

The V and J genes are TRBV7-2 and TRBJ2-7, with D unclear. V was pared by 1 base and J by 6 bases, with 7 bases between. Germline V lookup: CDR1 SGHTA, CDR2 FQGNSA. The CDR3 is made up of 12 amino acids. CDR3 in amino acids: CASSLVGLEQYV. CDR3 sequence (DNA): TGTGCCAGCAGCTTAGTGGGCCTCGAGCAGTACGTC.

This chain links TRBV12-3 or TRBV12-4 with TRBJ1-2, with unresolved D. The ends were cut back, 3 bases at V and 6 bases at J, with 11 bases in the middle. The CDR3 runs 13 residues. CDR3 loop: CASSLIQYDGYTF. The CDR3 coding sequence is TGTGCCAGCAGTTTGATACAGTACGATGGCTACACCTTC.